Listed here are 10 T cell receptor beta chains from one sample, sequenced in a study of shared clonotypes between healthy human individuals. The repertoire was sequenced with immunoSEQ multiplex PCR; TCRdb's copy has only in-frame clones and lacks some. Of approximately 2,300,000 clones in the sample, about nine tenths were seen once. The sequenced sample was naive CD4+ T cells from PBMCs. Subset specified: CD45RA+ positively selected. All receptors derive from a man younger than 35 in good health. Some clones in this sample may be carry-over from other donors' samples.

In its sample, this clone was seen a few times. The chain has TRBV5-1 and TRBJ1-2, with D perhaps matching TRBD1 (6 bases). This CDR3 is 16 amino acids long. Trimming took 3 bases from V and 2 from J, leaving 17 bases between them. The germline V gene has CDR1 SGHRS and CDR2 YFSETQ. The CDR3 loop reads CASSYSTGGENYGYTF. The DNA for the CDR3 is TGCGCCAGCAGCTATTCAACTGGGGGCGAAAACTATGGCTACACCTTC. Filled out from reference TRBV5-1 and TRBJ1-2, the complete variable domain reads KAGVTQTPRYLIKTRGQQVTLSCSPISGHRSVSWYQQTPGQGLQFLFEYFSETQRNKGNFPGRFSGRQFSNSRSEMNVSTLELGDSALYLCASSYSTGGENYGYTFGSGTRLTVV.

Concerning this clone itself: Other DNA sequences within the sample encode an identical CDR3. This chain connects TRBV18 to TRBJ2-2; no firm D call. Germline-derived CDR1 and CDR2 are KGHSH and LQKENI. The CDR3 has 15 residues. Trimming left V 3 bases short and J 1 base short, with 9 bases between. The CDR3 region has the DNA TGTGCCAGCTCACCTTTGGCAGGGAACACCGGGGAGCTGTTTTTT. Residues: CASSPLAGNTGELFF.

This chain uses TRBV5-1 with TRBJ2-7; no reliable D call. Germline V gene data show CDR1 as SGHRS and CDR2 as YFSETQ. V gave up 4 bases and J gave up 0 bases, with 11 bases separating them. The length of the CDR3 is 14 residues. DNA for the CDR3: TGCGCCAGCAGCCCGGACGCGAGCTCCTACGAGCAGTACTTC. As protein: CASSPDASSYEQYF.

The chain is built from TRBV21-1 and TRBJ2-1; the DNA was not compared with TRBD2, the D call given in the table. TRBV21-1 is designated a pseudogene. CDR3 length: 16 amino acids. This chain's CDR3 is CASSKIGTRIFPEQFF. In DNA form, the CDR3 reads TGTGCCAGCAGCAAAATAGGGACTCGAATCTTTCCTGAGCAGTTCTTC.

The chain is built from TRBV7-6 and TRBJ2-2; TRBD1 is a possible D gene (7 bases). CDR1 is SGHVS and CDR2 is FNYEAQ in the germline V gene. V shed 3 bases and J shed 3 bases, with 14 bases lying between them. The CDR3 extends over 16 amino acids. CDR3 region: CASSLAGQPDTGELFF. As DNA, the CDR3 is TGTGCCAGCAGCTTGGCGGGACAGCCCGACACCGGGGAGCTGTTTTTT.

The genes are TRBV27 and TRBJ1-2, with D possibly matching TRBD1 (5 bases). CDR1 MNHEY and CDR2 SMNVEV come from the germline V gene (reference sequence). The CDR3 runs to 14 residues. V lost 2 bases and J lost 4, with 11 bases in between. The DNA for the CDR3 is TGTGCCAGCAGTTTAGATCCAGGGAGCTATGGCTACACCTTC. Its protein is CASSLDPGSYGYTF.

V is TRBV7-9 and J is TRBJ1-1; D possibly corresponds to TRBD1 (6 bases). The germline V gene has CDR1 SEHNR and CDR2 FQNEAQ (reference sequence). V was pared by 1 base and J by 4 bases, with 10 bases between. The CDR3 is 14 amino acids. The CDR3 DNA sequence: TGTGCCAGCAGCTTAGAACGCAGGGGCACTGAAGCTTTCTTT. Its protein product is CASSLERRGTEAFF. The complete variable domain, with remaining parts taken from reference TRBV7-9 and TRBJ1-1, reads DTGVSQNPRHKITKRGQNVTFRCDPISEHNRLYWYRQTLGQGPEFLTYFQNEAQLEKSRLLSDRFSAERPKGSFSTLEIQRTEQGDSAMYLCASSLERRGTEAFFGQGTRLTVV.

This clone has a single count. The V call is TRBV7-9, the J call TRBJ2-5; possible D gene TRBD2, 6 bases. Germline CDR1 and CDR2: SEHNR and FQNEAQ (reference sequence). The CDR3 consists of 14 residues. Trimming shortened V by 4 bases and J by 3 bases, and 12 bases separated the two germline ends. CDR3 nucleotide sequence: TGTGCCAGCAGCTCAAGGAGGGAAAAAGAGACCCAGTACTTC. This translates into CASSSRREKETQYF. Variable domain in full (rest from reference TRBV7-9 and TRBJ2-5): DTGVSQNPRHKITKRGQNVTFRCDPISEHNRLYWYRQTLGQGPEFLTYFQNEAQLEKSRLLSDRFSAERPKGSFSTLEIQRTEQGDSAMYLCASSSRREKETQYFGPGTRLLVL.

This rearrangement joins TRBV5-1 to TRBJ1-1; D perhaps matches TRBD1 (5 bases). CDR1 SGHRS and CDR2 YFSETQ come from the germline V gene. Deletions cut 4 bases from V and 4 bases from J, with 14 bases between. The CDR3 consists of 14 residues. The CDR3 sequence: CASSTGTGLTEAFF. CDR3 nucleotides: TGCGCCAGCAGCACCGGGACGGGTCTCACTGAAGCTTTCTTT.

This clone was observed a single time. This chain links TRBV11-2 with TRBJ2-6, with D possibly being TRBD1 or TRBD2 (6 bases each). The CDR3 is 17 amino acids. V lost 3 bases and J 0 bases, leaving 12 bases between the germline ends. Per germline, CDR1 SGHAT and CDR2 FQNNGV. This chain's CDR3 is CASSLPGASSGANVLTF. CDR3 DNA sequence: TGTGCCAGCAGCTTGCCGGGGGCGTCCTCTGGGGCCAACGTCCTGACTTTC.